Presented here are 25 T cell receptor beta chains from one specimen sequenced in a study of technical replicates of blood from several donors. Profiled with immunoSEQ multiplex PCR; TCRdb holds only in-frame clones, not every one. This table has over 85,000 clones, 90% to 97% appearing once. Specimen: T cells isolated from PBMCs. The receptors stem from a human donor in good health.

V and J are TRBV7-3 and TRBJ2-1, with TRBD1 as a possible D gene (6 bases). The CDR3 is 12 amino acids. Germline loops: CDR1 SGHTA, CDR2 FQGTGA. Trimming pared 7 bases from V and 9 bases from J, leaving 13 bases between. In DNA, the CDR3 is TGTGCCAGCACCCTAGGGGGAGCTGAGCAGTTCTTC. This codes for CASTLGGAEQFF.

V is TRBV5-6 and J is TRBJ1-4; 9 nucleotides agree with TRBD1. Trimming took 4 bases from V and 4 from J; bases not matched to a gene: 11. The CDR3 is 17 amino acids. CDR1 and CDR2 from the germline V gene are SGHDT and YYEEEE. The CDR3 nucleotides read TGTGCCAGCAGCCCCCGGGACAGGGCTCAGGGTAATGAAAAACTGTTTTTT. It codes for CASSPRDRAQGNEKLFF. Supplemented by reference TRBV5-6 and TRBJ1-4, the full variable domain reads DAGVTQSPTHLIKTRGQQVTLRCSPKSGHDTVSWYQQALGQGPQFIFQYYEEEERQRGNFPDRFSGHQFPNYSSELNVNALLLGDSALYLCASSPRDRAQGNEKLFFGSGTQLSVL.

The chain recombines TRBV18 with TRBJ2-7; 8 bases are a match to TRBD1. Trimming took 8 bases from V and 0 from J; bases not matched to a gene: 3. Germline-derived CDR1 and CDR2 are KGHSH and LQKENI. The CDR3 has 13 residues. Here the CDR3 reads CASRGQDSYEQYF. Here the CDR3 DNA reads TGTGCCAGCCGGGGACAGGACTCCTACGAGCAGTACTTC.

This sequence joins TRBV30 and TRBJ1-2; 9 positions match TRBD1. Germline lookup yields CDR1 GTSNPN and CDR2 SVGIG (reference sequence). V lost 5 bases to trimming and J lost 7 bases; unmatched junction nucleotides: 11. This CDR3 has 14 residues. The CDR3 DNA reads as TGTGCCTGGGCCGGGACAGGGAAATTTCTTGGCTACACCTTC. Encoded protein: CAWAGTGKFLGYTF.

This rearrangement joins TRBV5-1 to TRBJ2-3; D is perhaps TRBD1 (6 bases). The CDR3 runs 16 residues. Per germline, CDR1 SGHRS and CDR2 YFSETQ. V was clipped by 7 bases and J by 0 bases, with 18 bases between them. The CDR3 sequence is CASSGILQGSTDTQYF. The CDR3 coding sequence is TGCGCCAGCTCGGGAATACTTCAGGGGAGCACAGATACGCAGTATTTT.

The chain has TRBV27 and TRBJ2-2, with a tentative D call TRBD1 (6 bases). From germline, CDR1 is MNHEY and CDR2 SMNVEV (reference sequence). V lost 7 bases and J 1 base, leaving 10 bases between the germline ends. This CDR3 region has 14 residues. DNA of the CDR3: TGTGCCAGCAAGTCAGGGGTGAACACCGGGGAGCTGTTTTTT. Its protein is CASKSGVNTGELFF.

CDR3 nucleotide sequence: TGTGCCAGTAGTTTTGGACTTTTGGAGACCCAGTACTTC. Translating it yields CASSFGLLETQYF. This chain joins TRBV19 and TRBJ2-5, with a tentative D call TRBD2 (5 bases). The CDR3 has 13 residues. V lost 5 bases, J lost 5 bases, and 12 bases lay in between. Germline V CDR1 and CDR2: LNHDA, SQIVND (reference sequence).

In nucleotides, the CDR3 is TGTGCCAGTAGTTCACGAACGGGAGTTTTCGCAGATACGCAGTATTTT. Translating gives CASSSRTGVFADTQYF. This chain connects TRBV19 to TRBJ2-3; D may be TRBD2 (6 bases). V was trimmed by 5 bases and J by 4 bases, leaving 19 bases between them. Germline CDR1 is LNHDA and CDR2 is SQIVND (reference sequence). The CDR3 is 16 residues long.

The rearrangement uses TRBV7-3 and TRBJ2-1, with 10 bases lining up with TRBD2. With V trimmed by 2 bases and J by 9 bases, 10 bases remained unmatched. The germline gives CDR1 SGHTA, CDR2 FQGTGA. CDR3 length: 16 amino acids. CDR3 in amino acids: CASSLAPSGSRSEQFF. CDR3 in DNA: TGTGCCAGCAGCTTAGCTCCTAGCGGGAGTAGGAGTGAGCAGTTCTTC.

This chain links TRBV6-6 with TRBJ1-2; 10 bases match TRBD1. There are 15 residues in the CDR3. Germline V lookup: CDR1 MNHNY, CDR2 SVGAGI (reference sequence). The V and J ends lost 0 bases and 8 bases, in that order; junction bases with no gene match: 6. The CDR3 region has the DNA TGTGCCAGCAGTTACTCGAGGGGGACAGGGGAGGGCTACACCTTC. It translates to CASSYSRGTGEGYTF.

This rearrangement joins TRBV2 to TRBJ2-7, with 12 bases that match TRBD2. Germline assignment: CDR1 SNHLY and CDR2 FYNNEI. Unmatched junction bases numbered 9, after V lost 4 bases and J lost 5 bases. The CDR3 contains 16 residues. This chain's CDR3 is CASSGVLAGGTHEQYF. The CDR3 DNA sequence: TGTGCCAGCAGTGGGGTACTAGCGGGAGGTACCCACGAGCAGTACTTC.

The CDR3 DNA follows: TGTGCCAGCAGCGCCGGGACAGGGAACGAGCAGTACTTC. This encodes CASSAGTGNEQYF. This chain links TRBV11-3 with TRBJ2-7; the match to TRBD1 covers 9 bases. Germline assignment: CDR1 SGHNT and CDR2 YENEEA. This CDR3 spans 13 amino acids. V was clipped by 5 bases and J by 5 bases; unmatched bases: 4. The full variable domain, with the rest looked up from reference TRBV11-3 and TRBJ2-7, is EAGVVQSPRYKIIEKKQPVAFWCNPISGHNTLYWYLQNLGQGPELLIRYENEEAVDDSQLPKDRFSAERLKGVDSTLKIQPAELGDSAVYLCASSAGTGNEQYFGPGTRLTVT.

The chain carries TRBV28 and TRBJ2-7, with 9 bases that match TRBD1. Germline V gene sequence: CDR1 MDHEN, CDR2 SYDVKM. V was pared by 5 bases and J by 3 bases, with 8 bases of the junction left unmatched. CDR3 length: 15 residues. The CDR3 spells CASSRDRVIFYEQYF. The CDR3 DNA sequence: TGTGCCAGCAGTCGGGACAGGGTAATATTCTACGAGCAGTACTTC.

The chain uses TRBV5-1 and TRBJ2-5, with unresolved D. The germline V gene encodes CDR1 SGHRS and CDR2 YFSETQ. V lost 4 bases, J lost 2 bases, and 3 bases lay in between. This CDR3 spans 11 amino acids. CDR3 bases: TGCGCCAGCAGCCCTCAAGAGACCCAGTACTTC. It is translated as CASSPQETQYF.

The V gene is TRBV30, the J gene TRBJ1-5; possible D gene TRBD1, 5 bases. The CDR3 totals 13 residues. With 2 bases removed from V and 7 bases from J, the gap between germline ends came to 12 bases. Per the germline V gene, CDR1 is GTSNPN and CDR2 is SVGIG (reference sequence). CDR3 nucleotides: TGTGCCTGGAGTTTAGGGGTGCAACAGCCCCAGCATTTT. The encoded protein is CAWSLGVQQPQHF.

The chain carries TRBV7-9 and TRBJ1-2; D remains ambiguous. The CDR3 loop spans 15 amino acids. V was cut by 4 bases and J by 0 bases, with 12 bases left in between. From germline, CDR1 is SEHNR and CDR2 FQNEAQ (reference sequence). This chain's CDR3 is CASSSSTWSNYGYTF. In DNA form, the CDR3 reads TGTGCCAGCAGCTCGAGTACCTGGTCTAACTATGGCTACACCTTC.

The V gene is TRBV18, the J gene TRBJ1-4; D is unclear. This CDR3 is built from 13 residues. The V gene's germline CDR1 is KGHSH and CDR2 LQKENI. V gave up 6 bases and J gave up 10 bases, with 15 bases separating them. The CDR3 DNA sequence: TGTGCCAGCTCTCAGTCGGGAAACGCAAAACTGTTTTTT. This sequence encodes CASSQSGNAKLFF.

This rearrangement joins TRBV9 to TRBJ2-5, with 12 bases aligning to TRBD2. There are 15 residues in the CDR3. In germline, CDR1 is SGDLS, CDR2 YYNGEE. With 4 bases clipped from V and 5 bases from J, the junction kept 6 bases outside the gene matches. The CDR3 reads CASSPSGRAGETQYF. Here the CDR3 DNA reads TGTGCCAGCAGCCCTAGCGGGAGGGCCGGGGAGACCCAGTACTTC.

This chain joins TRBV9 and TRBJ2-7, with 11 bases matching TRBD2. With V trimmed by 2 bases and J by 4 bases, 5 bases remained unmatched. Germline V gene data show CDR1 as SGDLS and CDR2 as YYNGEE. The CDR3 is 15 amino acids. The CDR3 here is CASSVSGTSGYEQYF. CDR3 nucleotides: TGTGCCAGCAGCGTTTCCGGGACTAGCGGATACGAGCAGTACTTC.

J is TRBJ2-5 and V is TRBV6-5; 9 bases are shared with TRBD2. The CDR3 is 13 residues long. With V trimmed by 6 bases and J by 3 bases, 2 bases remained unmatched. The germline V gene has CDR1 MNHEY and CDR2 SVGAGI. The CDR3 is CASRASGEETQYF. The CDR3 nucleotides are TGTGCCAGCAGAGCTAGCGGGGAAGAGACCCAGTACTTC.

This clone is a singleton in its sample. This CDR3 reads CASRFNRGTGNTIYF. CDR3 nucleotide sequence: TGTGCCAGCAGATTTAACAGGGGTACAGGAAACACCATATATTTT. The genes are TRBV28 and TRBJ1-3, with 7 bases identical to TRBD1. The length of the CDR3 is 15 residues. V shed 6 bases, J shed 4 bases, and the junction held 9 bases outside the gene matches. Germline V lookup: CDR1 MDHEN, CDR2 SYDVKM. Together with reference TRBV28 and TRBJ1-3, the CDR3 gives the full variable domain: DVKVTQSSRYLVKRTGEKVFLECVQDMDHENMFWYRQDPGLGLRLIYFSYDVKMKEKGDIPEGYSVSREKKERFSLILESASTNQTSMYLCASRFNRGTGNTIYFGEGSWLTVV.

The chain is built from TRBV11-3 and TRBJ2-2; 10 positions agree with TRBD2. The CDR3 is made up of 17 amino acids. Germline CDR1 SGHNT, CDR2 YENEEA. V lost 0 bases, J lost 5 bases, and 6 bases stayed unmatched. The CDR3, as DNA: TGTGCCAGCAGCTTAGAGCTAGCGGGAGAAGTAACCGGGGAGCTGTTTTTT. Its translation is CASSLELAGEVTGELFF.

The V gene is TRBV19, the J gene TRBJ1-1, with TRBD1 identical over 8 bases. This CDR3 contains 15 residues. CDR1 and CDR2 (germline): LNHDA, SQIVND (reference sequence). The V gene end was trimmed by 3 bases and the J gene end by 0 bases; junction bases not matched to a gene: 3. This CDR3 reads CASSIWTGMNTEAFF. CDR3 nucleotides: TGTGCCAGTAGTATTTGGACAGGGATGAACACTGAAGCTTTCTTT.

This clone was seen more than once but under ten times. V and J are TRBV18 and TRBJ1-5, with D hard to call. CDR1 is KGHSH, CDR2 LQKENI, per germline. V lost 3 bases and J 4 bases, leaving 7 bases between the germline ends. The CDR3 is 13 amino acids. CDR3 residues: CASSPSGNQPQHF. DNA for the CDR3: TGTGCCAGCTCACCTTCGGGAAATCAGCCCCAGCATTTT. Looking up the rest from reference TRBV18 and TRBJ1-5 gives the full variable domain: NAGVMQNPRHLVRRRGQEARLRCSPMKGHSHVYWYRQLPEEGLKFMVYLQKENIIDESGMPKERFSAEFPKEGPSILRIQQVVRGDSAAYFCASSPSGNQPQHFGDGTRLSIL.

The chain carries TRBV7-3 and TRBJ2-7, with 8 nucleotides matching TRBD2. The germline V gene has CDR1 SGHTA and CDR2 FQGTGA. V shed 5 bases, J shed 7 bases, and the junction held 10 bases outside the gene matches. This CDR3 contains 14 residues. CDR3 sequence reads: CASSPGLGGKEQYF. The CDR3 region has the DNA TGTGCCAGCAGCCCGGGACTAGGGGGTAAGGAGCAGTACTTC. Combining the CDR3 with reference TRBV7-3 and TRBJ2-7 gives the whole variable domain GAGVSQTPSNKVTEKGKYVELRCDPISGHTALYWYRQSLGQGPEFLIYFQGTGAADDSGLPNDRFFAVRPEGSVSTLKIQRTERGDSAVYLCASSPGLGGKEQYFGPGTRLTVT.